This T cell receptor beta chain comes out of a study of early T cells in non-severe SARS-CoV-2 infection. Overall study context: The sequenced material was bulk RNA from unsorted whole blood, and its chains were unpaired.

This clonotype appeared many times. Antigen specificity is unknown. General observations from the study: Clonotype matching in VDJdb favored anti-spike CD8 responses and did not capture private and CD4 specificities.

Per germline, CDR1 SGHKS and CDR2 YYEKEE (reference sequence). With V trimmed by 4 bases and J by 6 bases, 20 bases remained unmatched. This CDR3 is 20 amino acids long. Unique molecular identifiers were affixed to single, distinct cDNA molecules. TCRdb fed the 5' RACE reads into MiXCR, producing one record per CDR3 protein. The sample has more than 20,000 distinct CDR3 sequences, roughly 4.4% seen once. The source of this sequence is an adult who was a healthcare worker with PCR-confirmed SARS-CoV-2 infection or an uninfected control (not recorded which). The specimen sequenced was whole blood. This chain links TRBV5-5 with TRBJ2-1; 12 bases agree with TRBD1. CDR3 bases: TGTGCCAGCAGCCTAGTGTCCGGGACAGGGGGCCGGTCCGCCTCCAATGAGCAGTTCTTC. It encodes CASSLVSGTGGRSASNEQFF.